The T cell receptor (beta chain) under discussion was sequenced for a study of T cells in Graves' hyperthyroidism and ophthalmopathy. Broader study findings: Among thyroid clonotypes expanded above 0.001, most also appeared in blood.

RNA transcripts yielded amplified TCR beta CDR3 regions. TCR CDR3 regions were first amplified by RT-PCR with HTBI primers. A single record per CDR3 protein comes from TCRdb applying MiXCR to the multiplex PCR reads. The top ten clones hold approximately 8.7% of a sample with about 840,000 distinct CDR3 sequences, around 38% of them seen once. Uncontrolled infection, other autoimmune disease, pregnancy or lactation led to exclusion. The CDR3 spans 15 residues. The germline CDR1 and CDR2 sequences are MNHNY and SVGAGI (reference sequence). Trimming stripped 6 bases from V and 3 bases from J, with 15 bases between. The sample holds a few counts of this clonotype. Its antigen is not known.

The chain links TRBV6-6 to TRBJ1-3; D remains unclear. Sequenced sample: blood. The sequence derives from a man aged 18 to 35 with Graves' hyperthyroidism. The CDR3 region is CASRGTPAGGNTIYF. CDR3 coding DNA: TGTGCCAGCAGGGGAACCCCAGCGGGTGGAAACACCATATATTTT.